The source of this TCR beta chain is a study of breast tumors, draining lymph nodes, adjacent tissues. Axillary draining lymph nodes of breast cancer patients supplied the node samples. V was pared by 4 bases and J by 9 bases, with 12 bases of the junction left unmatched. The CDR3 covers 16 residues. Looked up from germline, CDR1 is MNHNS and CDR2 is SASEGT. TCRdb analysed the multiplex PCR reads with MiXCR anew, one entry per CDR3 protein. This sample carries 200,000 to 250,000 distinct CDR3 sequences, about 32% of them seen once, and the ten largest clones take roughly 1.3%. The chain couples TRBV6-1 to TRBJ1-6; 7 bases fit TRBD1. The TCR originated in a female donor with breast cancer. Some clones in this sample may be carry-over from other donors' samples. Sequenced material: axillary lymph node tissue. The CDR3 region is CASSAARGWGFSPLHF. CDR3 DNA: TGTGCCAGCAGTGCAGCCAGGGGGTGGGGCTTTTCACCCCTCCACTTT.